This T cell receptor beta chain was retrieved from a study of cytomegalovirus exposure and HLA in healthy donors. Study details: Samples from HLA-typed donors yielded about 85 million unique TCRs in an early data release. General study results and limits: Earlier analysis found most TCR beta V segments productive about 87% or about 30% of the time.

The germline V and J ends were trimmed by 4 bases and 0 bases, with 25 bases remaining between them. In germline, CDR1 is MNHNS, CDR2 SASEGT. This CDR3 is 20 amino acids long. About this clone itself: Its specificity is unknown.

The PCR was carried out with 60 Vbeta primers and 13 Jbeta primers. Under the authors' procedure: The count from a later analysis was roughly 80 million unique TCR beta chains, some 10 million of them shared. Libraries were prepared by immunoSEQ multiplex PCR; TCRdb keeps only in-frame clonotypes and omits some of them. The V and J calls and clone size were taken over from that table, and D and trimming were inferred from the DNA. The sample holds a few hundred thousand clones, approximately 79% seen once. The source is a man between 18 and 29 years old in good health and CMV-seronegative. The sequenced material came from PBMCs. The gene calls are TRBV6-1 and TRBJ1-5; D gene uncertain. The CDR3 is CASSGPSIIIERNSNQPQHF. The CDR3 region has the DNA TGTGCCAGCAGTGGACCCTCTATAATAATTGAGAGGAATAGCAATCAGCCCCAGCATTTT.